This TCR beta chain was sequenced during a study of shared clonotypes between healthy human individuals (dated by TCRdb to 2020 to 2021). In terms of the full investigation: The cohort comprised a couple of women and a few men aged 18 to 49 years. Per donor, three plates each were used for CD4 naive and CD4 memory, two for CD8 naive, and one for CD8 memory. Blood TCR repertoires of a handful of healthy adults were deeply sequenced to estimate repertoire size and the extent of clonotype sharing between individuals. Different laboratories and diverse techniques were used to prepare libraries and sequence TCR repertoires, to increase sequencing depth and limit assay-specific biases. Per donor, leukapheresis produced somewhere between about 0.85 and 8.9 billion PBMCs.

TCR CDR3 regions were amplified from genomic DNA by multiplex PCR using the deep immunoSEQ assay. For each cell subset, the extracted genomic DNA was distributed evenly across all wells of several immunoSEQ 96-well plates, and each plate served as one replicate. For sorted subsets, each replicate PCR was loaded with around 200 ng genomic DNA, equivalent to about 30,000 T cell genomes. Purified libraries were measured with a Qubit 3.0 fluorometer, size-checked on a Bioanalyzer 2100, and measured again with the KAPA Library Quantification kit. Every immunoSEQ 96-well plate was sequenced on a separate single-read 150-cycle Illumina NextSeq 550 flow cell. The authors processed their data as follows. Because the immunoSEQ output included only junctional sequences and no quality scores, the filtering could not be the same as the filtering used for full-length reads. To assign V/J genes and CDR3, sequences were annotated using PyIR, a Python wrapper for IgBLAST v1.9, with IMGT germline references. Any read was removed if the V/J assignment was weak (E-value above 1e-6), the CDR3 was missing, or the read contained stop codons, out-of-frame junctions, or ambiguous translated residues. V3J clonotypes were defined as sequences sharing the same inferred V gene, J gene, and CDR3 amino acid sequence. Percentage overlap between repertoires was calculated by dividing the number of shared unique clonotypes by the size of the smaller repertoire. RTK rarefaction, the Chao1 estimator, and Recon v2.1 estimates of unobserved clonotypes were used to assess repertoire richness. Generation probabilities for all TCRbeta clonotypes obtained by the gDNA method from a few donors were computed using OLGA. TCRdb took over this immuneACCESS table, retaining in-frame rearrangements with V and J assigned. Such tables are incomplete; in checked studies, under half of the missing clones stem from an unresolved V gene, and the remainder is unexplained. V, J and clone size reflect that table, while D and trimming were determined from the DNA. The sample has approximately 530,000 clones on record, approximately 94% of them singletons. 0.05% to 0.08% of the sample belongs to the ten largest clones.

Summary of the overall study and its limitations: Larger estimated clonotype richness was generally found for naive subsets than for memory subsets. Higher generation probabilities were observed for clonotypes shared by all four sorted-subset donors than for non-shared clonotypes. Pairwise subsampling indicated that sequencing depth was expected to affect the degree of clonotype sharing among donors. Sampling was restricted to blood, and TCR repertoires in tissues likely differ from the TCR repertoires found in blood. Because the study included only a small number of donors, the genetic and exposure-history diversity represented was limited. Sharing across a few donors was observed for about 5% of naive CD4, 3% to 3.5% of naive CD8, about 2.3% of memory CD4, and roughly 0.43% of memory CD8 clonotypes. Even with the large sequencing depth, rarefaction of the sorted-subset datasets indicated that sequencing was incomplete.

The CDR3 covers 13 residues, taking in both the cysteine and the phenylalanine. The only DNA kept is the CDR3, 39 bases in frame from the first base. Of note for this clone: No antigen is known for it. No base quality information exists; no much larger clone differs at one position.

Donors were healthy HIV-negative adults with no recently reported acute infections or vaccinations. All donors were Caucasian adults living in Nashville, Tennessee, USA. Magnetic negative selection was used to enrich CD4+ T cells, after which naive cells were positively selected on CD45RA and the negative fraction became the memory subset. Blood was collected by leukapheresis, and PBMCs were isolated by Ficoll-Histopaque density gradient centrifugation and then cryopreserved in liquid nitrogen vapor phase. Analytical flow cytometry was used to check the purity and quantity of every magnetically sorted T cell population. From each sorted fraction, genomic DNA was isolated and quantified by UV absorbance on a Nanodrop 2000c.

The sample was naive CD4+ T cells sorted from blood. The sample's cell subset or site label, in plain terms: CD45RA+ positively selected. The sequence joins TRBV21-1 to TRBJ2-7. TRBV21-1 is noted as a pseudogene. This receptor was identified in a woman aged 25 to 39 in good health. The nucleotide sequence reads TGTGCCAGCAGCAAGGCGTTCGCCTACGAGCAGTACTTC. Translation gives CASSKAFAYEQYF.